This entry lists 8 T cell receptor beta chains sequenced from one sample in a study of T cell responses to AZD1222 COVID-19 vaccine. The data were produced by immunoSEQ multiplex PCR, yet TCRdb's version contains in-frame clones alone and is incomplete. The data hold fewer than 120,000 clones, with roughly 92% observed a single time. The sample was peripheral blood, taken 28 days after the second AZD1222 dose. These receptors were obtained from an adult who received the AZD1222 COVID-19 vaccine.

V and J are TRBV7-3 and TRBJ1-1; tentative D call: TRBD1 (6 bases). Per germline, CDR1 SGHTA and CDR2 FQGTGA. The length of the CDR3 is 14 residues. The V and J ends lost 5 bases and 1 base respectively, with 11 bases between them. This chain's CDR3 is CASSPQGRNTEAFF. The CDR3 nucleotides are TGTGCCAGCAGCCCTCAGGGGAGGAACACTGAAGCTTTCTTT.

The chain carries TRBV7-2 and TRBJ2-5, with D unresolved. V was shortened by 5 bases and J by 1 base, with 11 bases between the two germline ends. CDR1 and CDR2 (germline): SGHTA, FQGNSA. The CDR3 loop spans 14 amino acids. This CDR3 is CASSPSVGQETQYF. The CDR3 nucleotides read TGTGCCAGCAGCCCCTCTGTTGGCCAAGAGACCCAGTACTTC.

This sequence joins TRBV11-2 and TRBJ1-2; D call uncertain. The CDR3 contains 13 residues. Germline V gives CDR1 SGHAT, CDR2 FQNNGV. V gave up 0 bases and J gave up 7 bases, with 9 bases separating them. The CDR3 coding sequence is TGTGCCAGCAGCTTAGACTTTAGCCCTGGCTACACCTTC. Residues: CASSLDFSPGYTF.

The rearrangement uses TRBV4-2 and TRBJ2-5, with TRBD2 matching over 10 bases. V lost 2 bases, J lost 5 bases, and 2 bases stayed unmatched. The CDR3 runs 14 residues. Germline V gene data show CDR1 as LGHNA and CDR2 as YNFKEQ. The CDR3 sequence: CASSQPSGGETQYF. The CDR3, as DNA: TGTGCCAGCAGCCAACCTAGCGGGGGCGAGACCCAGTACTTC.

This chain's CDR3 is CASSLDRGHGGYTF. The CDR3 coding sequence is TGTGCCAGCAGCTTGGACAGGGGGCATGGTGGCTACACCTTC. The J gene is TRBJ1-2, the V gene TRBV5-4; 9 bases align to TRBD1. V trimming: 0 bases; J trimming: 7 bases; junction bases outside the gene matches: 4. From germline, CDR1 is SGHNT and CDR2 YYREEE (reference sequence). This CDR3 has 14 residues.

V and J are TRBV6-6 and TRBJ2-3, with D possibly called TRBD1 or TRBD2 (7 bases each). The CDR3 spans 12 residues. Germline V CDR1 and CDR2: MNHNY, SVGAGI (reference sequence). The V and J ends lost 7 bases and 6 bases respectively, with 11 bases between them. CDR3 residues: CASTQGGDTQYF. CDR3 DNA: TGTGCCAGCACCCAGGGGGGGGATACGCAGTATTTT.

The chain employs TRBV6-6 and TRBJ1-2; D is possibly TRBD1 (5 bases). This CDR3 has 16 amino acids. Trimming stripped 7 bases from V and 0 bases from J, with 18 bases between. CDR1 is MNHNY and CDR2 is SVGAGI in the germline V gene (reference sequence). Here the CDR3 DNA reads TGTGCCAGCACACTGACAGTCCAGTTAGCTAACTATGGCTACACCTTC. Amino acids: CASTLTVQLANYGYTF.

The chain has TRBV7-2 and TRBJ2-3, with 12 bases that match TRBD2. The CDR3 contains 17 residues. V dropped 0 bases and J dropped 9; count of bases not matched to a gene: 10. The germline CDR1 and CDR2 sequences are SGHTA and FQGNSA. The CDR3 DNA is TGTGCCAGCAGCTTAGCGCTAAGACTAGCGGGGGAGGACACGCAGTATTTT. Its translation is CASSLALRLAGEDTQYF.